This is a list of T cell receptor beta chains from one sample in a study of CD4+ T cells in melanoma. TCRdb's copy holds only in-frame clones and misses some; the assay was immunoSEQ multiplex PCR. The sample gives 55,000 or so clones, roughly 69% of which show up once; roughly 4.9% is in the top ten. Sequencing used tumor tissue. The receptors were sampled from a human donor with melanoma. Both conserved end residues are part of each CDR3. A D gene is named only where the DNA matches it firmly. A row's size may be missing; if present it is once, few, many or a size class.

j_call d_call v_call clone_size cdr3_aa cdr3_nt
TRBJ2-3 TRBD1 TRBV2 NA CASNDRGYEDTQYF TGTGCCAGCAATGACAGGGGGTACGAAGATACGCAGTATTTT
TRBJ1-2 NA TRBV5-1 NA CASSLVGGQGGYGYTF TGCGCCAGCAGCTTGGTCGGGGGACAAGGGGGCTATGGCTACACCTTC
TRBJ1-6 NA TRBV18 few CASSLEQGNSPLHF TGTGCCAGCTCACTTGAACAGGGTAATTCACCCCTCCACTTT
TRBJ1-1 TRBD1 TRBV23-1 NA CASSRAGGKGTEAFF TGCGCCAGCAGTAGGGCAGGGGGCAAAGGCACTGAAGCTTTCTTT
TRBJ1-3 NA TRBV28 few CASSLRGPGNTIYF TGTGCCAGCAGTTTAAGGGGCCCTGGAAACACCATATATTTT
TRBJ1-1 TRBD1 TRBV11-2 NA CASSVNRGTEAFF TGTGCCAGCAGCGTAAACAGGGGCACTGAAGCTTTCTTT
TRBJ1-2 NA TRBV4-1 once CASSQVSSTVIF TGCGCCAGCAGCCAAGTGTCGTCTACCGTTATCTTC
TRBJ2-5 NA TRBV7-9 NA CASSIGQETQYF TGTGCCAGCAGCATAGGTCAAGAGACCCAGTACTTC
TRBJ2-7 TRBD1 TRBV28 NA CASSLSPGTGSNEQYF TGTGCCAGCAGTTTATCTCCCGGGACAGGCTCTAACGAGCAGTACTTC
TRBJ2-7 TRBD2 TRBV15 NA CATSRQTSGGVEQYF TGTGCCACCAGCAGACAAACTAGCGGGGGTGTCGAGCAGTACTTC
TRBJ1-1 NA TRBV5-5 NA CASSQTGDTEAFF TGTGCCAGCAGCCAGACAGGAGACACTGAAGCTTTCTTT
TRBJ2-5 NA TRBV4-1 NA CASSHRPRVGAETQYF TGCGCCAGCAGCCATCGACCTAGGGTCGGGGCGGAGACCCAGTACTTC
TRBJ2-7 NA TRBV2 NA CASSRDGAYEQYF TGTGCCAGCAGTAGGGACGGCGCCTACGAGCAGTACTTC
TRBJ2-7 NA TRBV7-9 NA CASSPPDMENSYEQYF TGTGCCAGCAGCCCGCCGGACATGGAGAACTCCTACGAGCAGTACTTC
TRBJ2-1 NA TRBV21-1 few CASSKGPGTSGARSSYNEQFF TGTGCCAGCAGCAAAGGCCCCGGGACTAGCGGGGCCAGGAGCTCCTACAATGAGCAGTTCTTC
TRBJ2-7 NA TRBV28 NA CAIRTEGTYEQYF TGTGCCATTCGTACGGAGGGTACCTACGAGCAGTACTTC
TRBJ1-1 NA TRBV28 NA CASSPRGSWSTEAFF TGTGCCAGCAGCCCTCGGGGGAGTTGGAGCACTGAAGCTTTCTTT
TRBJ1-1 TRBD1 TRBV5-6 NA CASSLGQGVTEAFF TGTGCCAGCAGCTTGGGGCAGGGGGTCACTGAAGCTTTCTTT
TRBJ1-5 NA TRBV29-1 NA CSVETPDSNQPQHF TGCAGCGTTGAGACCCCGGACAGCAATCAGCCCCAGCATTTT
TRBJ2-2 NA TRBV2 NA CASSEPGGATGELFF TGTGCCAGCAGTGAGCCAGGGGGGGCCACCGGGGAGCTGTTTTTT
TRBJ2-7 TRBD2 TRBV7-2 NA CASSSSAGGPYEQYF TGTGCCAGCAGCTCATCCGCGGGGGGGCCCTACGAGCAGTACTTC
TRBJ2-7 NA TRBV4-1 NA CASSQATADPYEQYF TGCGCCAGCAGCCAAGCGACAGCTGATCCCTACGAGCAGTACTTC
TRBJ1-2 NA TRBV30 NA CAWTPGQDYGYTF TGTGCCTGGACTCCTGGACAAGACTATGGCTACACCTTC
TRBJ2-2 NA TRBV7-2 few CAISMGGELFF TGTGCCATCTCCATGGGAGGGGAGCTGTTTTTT
TRBJ2-5 NA TRBV9 NA CASSHSAAGIGYQETQYF TGTGCCAGCAGCCATAGCGCGGCAGGAATCGGCTACCAAGAGACCCAGTACTTC
TRBJ1-6 TRBD1 TRBV7-3 NA CASSLTGGRDSFNSPLHF TGTGCCAGCAGCTTAACGGGGGGCCGGGACAGCTTTAATTCACCCCTCCACTTT
TRBJ2-3 TRBD2 TRBV10-3 few CAISGPSGGSTDTQYF TGTGCCATCAGTGGGCCTAGCGGGGGCAGCACAGATACGCAGTATTTT
TRBJ2-3 TRBD2 TRBV29-1 NA CSVTSGDSTDTQYF TGCAGCGTTACTAGCGGGGATAGCACAGATACGCAGTATTTT
TRBJ1-2 NA TRBV30 NA CAWRVQGANYGYTF TGTGCCTGGAGGGTCCAGGGAGCTAACTATGGCTACACCTTC
TRBJ1-5 NA TRBV5-4 NA CASSLGQGGQPQHF TGTGCCAGCAGCTTGGGGCAGGGAGGGCAGCCCCAGCATTTT
TRBJ2-6 TRBD1 TRBV4-1 few CASSQVGTGLAGANVLTF TGCGCCAGCAGCCAAGTTGGGACAGGGCTGGCTGGGGCCAACGTCCTGACTTTC
TRBJ1-5 NA TRBV28 few CASTRSNQPQHF TGTGCCAGCACTAGGAGCAATCAGCCCCAGCATTTT